These 8 T cell receptor beta chains originate from one sample sequenced in a study of lymphopenia after photon versus proton radiotherapy. The table came from immunoSEQ multiplex PCR; TCRdb's copy has only in-frame clones and leaves some out. The data contain tens of thousands of clones, about 86% of them singletons. Sample: peripheral blood, taken from a patient treated with proton-based radiotherapy. These receptors all stem from an older woman with cholangiocarcinoma. Some clones in this sample may be carry-over from other donors' samples.

The chain has TRBV7-9 and TRBJ2-7; D is unclear. V lost 1 base and J lost 6, with 13 bases in between. Germline CDR1 reads SEHNR; CDR2 reads FQNEAQ (reference sequence). The CDR3 spans 14 residues. The CDR3 DNA sequence: TGTGCCAGCAGCTTAGGGGATAGGGTGAGCGAGCAGTACTTC. Encoded protein: CASSLGDRVSEQYF.

V gene TRBV5-6 combines with J gene TRBJ2-7; D perhaps matches TRBD1 (6 bases). The CDR3 is 15 amino acids. V lost 1 base and J 0 bases, leaving 11 bases between the germline ends. CDR1 is SGHDT and CDR2 is YYEEEE in the germline V gene. CDR3 bases: TGTGCCAGCAGCTTGAGAGGGGGTAGCTCCTACGAGCAGTACTTC. Amino acids: CASSLRGGSSYEQYF.

This chain connects TRBV6-1 to TRBJ1-2, with D unresolved. V gave up 3 bases and J gave up 0 bases, with 8 bases separating them. CDR1 and CDR2 from the germline V gene are MNHNS and SASEGT. The CDR3 covers 14 residues. The CDR3 DNA follows: TGTGCCAGCAGTGACTGGCAGGCTAACTATGGCTACACCTTC. Its protein is CASSDWQANYGYTF.

There are a few counts of this clone. The V call is TRBV5-6, the J call TRBJ1-6, with D perhaps matching TRBD1 (5 bases). CDR1 and CDR2 from the germline V gene are SGHDT and YYEEEE. Trimming removed 4 bases at V and 5 bases at J, with 13 bases between. The CDR3 sequence is 15 residues long. The CDR3 sequence: CASSVRDVHNSPLHF. DNA of the CDR3: TGTGCCAGCAGCGTCCGGGACGTCCATAATTCACCCCTCCACTTT.

This clone was recorded once. The V call is TRBV11-3, the J call TRBJ2-3; no reliable D call. Germline assignment: CDR1 SGHNT and CDR2 YENEEA. The CDR3 loop spans 13 amino acids. Trimming removed 5 bases from V and 1 base from J, with 7 bases in between. Here the CDR3 DNA reads TGTGCCAGCAGCCCCCGAGGCACAGATACGCAGTATTTT. Translated, it gives CASSPRGTDTQYF. Full variable domain (outside the CDR3, taken from reference TRBV11-3 and TRBJ2-3): EAGVVQSPRYKIIEKKQPVAFWCNPISGHNTLYWYLQNLGQGPELLIRYENEEAVDDSQLPKDRFSAERLKGVDSTLKIQPAELGDSAVYLCASSPRGTDTQYFGPGTRLTVL.

The V and J genes are TRBV6-1 and TRBJ2-3, with 7 positions matching TRBD2. The CDR3 contains 14 residues. The V gene end was trimmed by 6 bases and the J gene end by 0 bases; junction bases not matched to a gene: 3. The germline V gene has CDR1 MNHNS and CDR2 SASEGT. CDR3 nucleotides: TGTGCCAGCAGCTTGCGGGGGAGCACAGATACGCAGTATTTT. It yields the protein CASSLRGSTDTQYF.

This rearrangement joins TRBV11-3 to TRBJ2-7, with D maybe TRBD1 (5 bases). The CDR3 contains 16 residues. CDR1 SGHNT and CDR2 YENEEA come from the germline V gene. V was shortened by 0 bases and J by 2 bases, with 14 bases between the two germline ends. Here the CDR3 DNA reads TGTGCCAGCAGCTTAGATAAAGGGGAAAGCCCCTACGAGCAGTACTTC. This encodes CASSLDKGESPYEQYF.

This sequence joins TRBV15 and TRBJ1-2; no clear D gene. Trimming cost V 2 bases and J 1 base, with 14 bases left between them. The CDR3 contains 16 residues. The germline CDR1 and CDR2 sequences are LNHNV and YYDKDF (reference sequence). As DNA, the CDR3 is TGTGCCACCAGCAGATCCCCCGAAACAGTTAACTATGGCTACACCTTC. Translated: CATSRSPETVNYGYTF.